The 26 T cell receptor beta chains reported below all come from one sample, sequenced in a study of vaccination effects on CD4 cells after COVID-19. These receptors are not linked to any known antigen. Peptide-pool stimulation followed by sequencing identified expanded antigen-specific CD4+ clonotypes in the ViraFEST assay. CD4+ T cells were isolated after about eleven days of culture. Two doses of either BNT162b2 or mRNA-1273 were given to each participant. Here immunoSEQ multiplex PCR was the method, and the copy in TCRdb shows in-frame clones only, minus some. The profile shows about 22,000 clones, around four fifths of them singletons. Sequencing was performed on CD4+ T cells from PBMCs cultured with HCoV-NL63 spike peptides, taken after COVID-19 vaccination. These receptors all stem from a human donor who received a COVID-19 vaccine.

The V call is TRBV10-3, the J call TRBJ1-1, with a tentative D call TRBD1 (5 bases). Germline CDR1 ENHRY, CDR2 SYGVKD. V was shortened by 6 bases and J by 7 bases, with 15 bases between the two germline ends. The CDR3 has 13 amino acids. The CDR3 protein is CAISLGGSNEAFF. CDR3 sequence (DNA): TGTGCCATCAGCCTGGGGGGTTCCAATGAAGCTTTCTTT.

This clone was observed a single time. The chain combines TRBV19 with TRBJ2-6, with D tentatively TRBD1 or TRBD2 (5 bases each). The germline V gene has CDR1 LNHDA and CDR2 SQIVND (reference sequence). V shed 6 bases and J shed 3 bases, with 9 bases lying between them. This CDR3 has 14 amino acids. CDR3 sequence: CASRRGDGANVLTF. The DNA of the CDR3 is TGTGCCAGTAGACGAGGGGATGGGGCCAACGTCCTGACTTTC.

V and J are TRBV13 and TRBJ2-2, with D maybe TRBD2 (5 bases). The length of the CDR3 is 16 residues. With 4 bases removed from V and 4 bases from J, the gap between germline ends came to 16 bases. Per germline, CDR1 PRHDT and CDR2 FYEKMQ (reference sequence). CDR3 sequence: CASSSMSPRVTGELFF. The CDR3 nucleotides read TGTGCCAGCAGCTCCATGAGCCCGCGGGTCACCGGGGAGCTGTTTTTT.

CDR3 region: CSGGEGNTEAFF. Written as DNA, the CDR3 is TGCAGCGGGGGGGAGGGGAACACTGAAGCTTTCTTT. The V and J genes are TRBV29-1 and TRBJ1-1, with D possibly being TRBD1 (5 bases). Per germline, CDR1 SQVTM and CDR2 ANQGSEA. CDR3 length equals 12 residues. V was pared by 7 bases and J by 1 base, with 10 bases between. The full variable domain, rest sourced from reference TRBV29-1 and TRBJ1-1, is SAVISQKPSRDICQRGTSLTIQCQVDSQVTMMFWYRQQPGQSLTLIATANQGSEATYESGFVIDKFPISRPNLTFSTLTVSNMSPEDSSIYLCSGGEGNTEAFFGQGTRLTVV.

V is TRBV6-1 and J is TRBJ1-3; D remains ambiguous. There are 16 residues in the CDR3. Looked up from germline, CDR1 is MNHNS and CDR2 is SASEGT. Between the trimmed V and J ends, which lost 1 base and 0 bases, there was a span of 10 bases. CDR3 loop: CASSEVLGSSGNTIYF. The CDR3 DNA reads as TGTGCCAGCAGTGAAGTACTGGGGTCCTCTGGAAACACCATATATTTT.

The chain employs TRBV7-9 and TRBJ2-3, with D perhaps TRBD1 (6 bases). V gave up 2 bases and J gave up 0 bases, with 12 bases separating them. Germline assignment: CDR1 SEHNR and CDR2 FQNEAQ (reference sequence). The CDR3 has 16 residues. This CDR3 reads CASSLLMTGSTDTQYF. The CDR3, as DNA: TGTGCCAGCAGCTTACTAATGACAGGAAGCACAGATACGCAGTATTTT.

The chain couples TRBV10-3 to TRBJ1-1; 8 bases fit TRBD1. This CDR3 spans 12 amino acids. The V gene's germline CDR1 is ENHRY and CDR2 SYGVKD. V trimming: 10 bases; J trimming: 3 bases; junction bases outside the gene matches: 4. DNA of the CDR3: TGTGCCACAGGACAGGGTGACACTGAAGCTTTCTTT. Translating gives CATGQGDTEAFF.

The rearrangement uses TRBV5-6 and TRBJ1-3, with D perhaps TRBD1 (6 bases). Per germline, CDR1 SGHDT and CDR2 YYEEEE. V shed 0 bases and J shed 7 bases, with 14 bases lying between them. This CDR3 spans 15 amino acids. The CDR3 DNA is TGTGCCAGCAGCTTGGAGTCCCGGGGGCGGAACACCATATATTTT. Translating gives CASSLESRGRNTIYF.

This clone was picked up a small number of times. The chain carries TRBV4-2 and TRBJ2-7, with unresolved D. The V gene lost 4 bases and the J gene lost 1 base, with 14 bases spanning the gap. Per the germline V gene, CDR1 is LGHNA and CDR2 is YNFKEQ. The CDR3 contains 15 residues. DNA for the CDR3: TGTGCCAGCAGCCTTAACCCCGGGCATTCCTACGAGCAGTACTTC. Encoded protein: CASSLNPGHSYEQYF.

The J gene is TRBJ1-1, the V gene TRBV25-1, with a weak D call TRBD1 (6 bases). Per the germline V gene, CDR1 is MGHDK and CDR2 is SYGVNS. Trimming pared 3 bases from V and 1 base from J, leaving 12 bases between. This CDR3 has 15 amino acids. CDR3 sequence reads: CASSDSQGRNTEAFF. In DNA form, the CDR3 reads TGTGCCAGCAGTGACTCACAGGGAAGGAACACTGAAGCTTTCTTT.

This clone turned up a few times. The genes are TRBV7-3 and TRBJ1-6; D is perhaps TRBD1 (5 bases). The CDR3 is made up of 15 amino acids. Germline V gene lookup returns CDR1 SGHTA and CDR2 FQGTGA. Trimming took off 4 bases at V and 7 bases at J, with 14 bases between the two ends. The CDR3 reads CASSSLQRQNSPLHF. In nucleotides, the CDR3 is TGTGCCAGCAGCTCGTTACAAAGACAGAATTCACCCCTCCACTTT. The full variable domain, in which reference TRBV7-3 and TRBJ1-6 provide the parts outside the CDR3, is GAGVSQTPSNKVTEKGKYVELRCDPISGHTALYWYRQSLGQGPEFLIYFQGTGAADDSGLPNDRFFAVRPEGSVSTLKIQRTERGDSAVYLCASSSLQRQNSPLHFGNGTRLTVT.

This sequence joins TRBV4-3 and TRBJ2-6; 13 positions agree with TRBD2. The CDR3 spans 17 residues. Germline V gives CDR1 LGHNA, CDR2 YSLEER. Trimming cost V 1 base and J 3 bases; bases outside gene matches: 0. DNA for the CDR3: TGCGCCAGCAGCCAAGGGACTAGCGGGGGTGGGGCCAACGTCCTGACTTTC. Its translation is CASSQGTSGGGANVLTF.

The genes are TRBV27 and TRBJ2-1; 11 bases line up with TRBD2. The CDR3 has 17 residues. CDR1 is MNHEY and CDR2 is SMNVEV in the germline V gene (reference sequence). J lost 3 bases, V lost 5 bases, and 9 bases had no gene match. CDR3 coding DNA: TGTGCCAGCAGTAGAAAACTAGCGGGGGTCCGCTACAATGAGCAGTTCTTC. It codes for CASSRKLAGVRYNEQFF.

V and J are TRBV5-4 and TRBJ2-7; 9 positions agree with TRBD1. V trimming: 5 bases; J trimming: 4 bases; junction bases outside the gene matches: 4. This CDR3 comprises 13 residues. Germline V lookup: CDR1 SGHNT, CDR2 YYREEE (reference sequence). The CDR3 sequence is CASRPGQGYEQYF. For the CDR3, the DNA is TGTGCCAGCAGACCGGGACAGGGTTACGAGCAGTACTTC.

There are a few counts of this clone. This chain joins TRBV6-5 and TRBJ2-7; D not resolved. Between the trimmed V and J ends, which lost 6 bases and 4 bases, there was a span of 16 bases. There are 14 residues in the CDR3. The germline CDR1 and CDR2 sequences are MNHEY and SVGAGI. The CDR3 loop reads CASRPPGASYEQYF. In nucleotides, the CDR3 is TGTGCCAGCAGGCCCCCAGGAGCGTCTTACGAGCAGTACTTC.

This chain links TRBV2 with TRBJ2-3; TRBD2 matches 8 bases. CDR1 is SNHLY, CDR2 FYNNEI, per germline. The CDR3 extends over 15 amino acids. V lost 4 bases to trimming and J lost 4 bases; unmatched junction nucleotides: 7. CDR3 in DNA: TGTGCCAGCAGTGGTTTAGCGGGGATGGCAGATACGCAGTATTTT. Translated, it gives CASSGLAGMADTQYF. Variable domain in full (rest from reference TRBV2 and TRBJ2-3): EPEVTQTPSHQVTQMGQEVILRCVPISNHLYFYWYRQILGQKVEFLVSFYNNEISEKSEIFDDQFSVERPDGSNFTLKIRSTKLEDSAMYFCASSGLAGMADTQYFGPGTRLTVL.

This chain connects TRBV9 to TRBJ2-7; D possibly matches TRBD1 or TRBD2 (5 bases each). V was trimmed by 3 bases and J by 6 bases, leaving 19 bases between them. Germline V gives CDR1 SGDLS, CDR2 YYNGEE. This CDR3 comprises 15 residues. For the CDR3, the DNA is TGTGCCAGCAGCGCCCGGGACCCTTATTCGGGCGAGCAGTACTTC. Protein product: CASSARDPYSGEQYF.

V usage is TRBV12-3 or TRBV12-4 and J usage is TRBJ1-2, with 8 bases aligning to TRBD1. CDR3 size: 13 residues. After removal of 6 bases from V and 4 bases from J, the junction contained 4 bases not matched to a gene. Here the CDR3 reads CASSRGRGYGYTF. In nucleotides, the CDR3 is TGTGCCAGCAGCAGGGGGCGAGGCTATGGCTACACCTTC.

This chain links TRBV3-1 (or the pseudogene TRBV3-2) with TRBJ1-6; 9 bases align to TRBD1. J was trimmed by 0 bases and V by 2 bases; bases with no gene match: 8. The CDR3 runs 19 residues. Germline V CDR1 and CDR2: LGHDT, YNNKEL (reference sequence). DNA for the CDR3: TGTGCCAGCAGCCAATCCGGACAGGGGATTTCCTCCTATAATTCACCCCTCCACTTT. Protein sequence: CASSQSGQGISSYNSPLHF.

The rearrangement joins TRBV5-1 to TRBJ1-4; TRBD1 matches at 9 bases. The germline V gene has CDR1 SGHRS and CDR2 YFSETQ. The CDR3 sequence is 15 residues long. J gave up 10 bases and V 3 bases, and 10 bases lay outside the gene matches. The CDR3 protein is CASSSGQGSDGKLFF. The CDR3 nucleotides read TGCGCCAGCAGCTCTGGACAGGGGTCGGATGGAAAACTGTTTTTT.

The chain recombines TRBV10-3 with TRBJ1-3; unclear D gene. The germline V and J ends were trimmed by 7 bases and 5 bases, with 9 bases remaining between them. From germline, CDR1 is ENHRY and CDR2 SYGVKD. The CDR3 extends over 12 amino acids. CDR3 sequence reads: CAIMPERNTIYF. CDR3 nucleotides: TGTGCCATCATGCCGGAGAGAAACACCATATATTTT.

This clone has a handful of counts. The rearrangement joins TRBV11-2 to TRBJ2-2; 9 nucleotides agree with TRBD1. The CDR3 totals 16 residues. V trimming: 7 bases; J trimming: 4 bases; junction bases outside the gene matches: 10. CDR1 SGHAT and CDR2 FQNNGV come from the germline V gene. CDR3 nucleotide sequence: TGTGCCAGCACCAAACTACAGGGGGCGAGCACCGGGGAGCTGTTTTTT. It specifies CASTKLQGASTGELFF.

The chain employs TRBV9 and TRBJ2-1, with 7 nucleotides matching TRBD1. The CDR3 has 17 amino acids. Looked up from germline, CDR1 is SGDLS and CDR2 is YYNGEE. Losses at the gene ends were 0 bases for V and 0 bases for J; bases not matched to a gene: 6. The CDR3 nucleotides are TGTGCCAGCAGCGTAGCTTTCAGGGACAGCTCCTACAATGAGCAGTTCTTC. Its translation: CASSVAFRDSSYNEQFF.

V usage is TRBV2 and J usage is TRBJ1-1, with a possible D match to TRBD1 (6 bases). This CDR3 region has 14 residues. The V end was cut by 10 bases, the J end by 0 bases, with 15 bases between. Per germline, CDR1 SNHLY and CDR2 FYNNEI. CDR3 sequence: CATTRDNMNTEAFF. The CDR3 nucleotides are TGTGCCACCACGCGGGACAACATGAACACTGAAGCTTTCTTT.

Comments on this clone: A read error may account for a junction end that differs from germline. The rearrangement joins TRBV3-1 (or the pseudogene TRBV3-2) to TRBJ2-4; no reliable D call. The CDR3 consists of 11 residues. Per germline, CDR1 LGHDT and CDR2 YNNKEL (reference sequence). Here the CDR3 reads CASSQETGLTF. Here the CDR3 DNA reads TGTGCCAGCAGCCAAGAAACTGGGCTCACCTTC.

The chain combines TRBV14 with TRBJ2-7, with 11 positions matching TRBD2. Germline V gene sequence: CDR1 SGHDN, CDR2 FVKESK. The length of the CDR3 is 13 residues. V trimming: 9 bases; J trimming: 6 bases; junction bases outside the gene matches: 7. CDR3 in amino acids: CARVAGGPSEQYF. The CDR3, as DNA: TGTGCCAGAGTAGCGGGAGGGCCCTCCGAGCAGTACTTC.